This is a list of T cell receptor beta chains from one sample in a study of glioma-infiltrating T cells after dendritic cell vaccination. Method: immunoSEQ multiplex PCR; TCRdb's copy keeps in-frame clones and lacks some. The table records 50,000 to 70,000 clones, approximately 80% of them present only once. This sample comprised blood, obtained after dendritic cell vaccination. Receptors originate from a human donor with glioblastoma. Both conserved end residues are part of each CDR3. D genes are given only for firm matches. Part of the rows lack a size; the others show once, few, many or a class for expanded clones.

v_call	d_call	j_call	clone_size	cdr3_aa	cdr3_nt
TRBV2	TRBD2	TRBJ2-2	NA	CASSQAMLAGAIGLGELFF	TGTGCCAGCAGTCAAGCGATGCTAGCGGGGGCCATAGGGTTGGGGGAGCTGTTTTTT
TRBV2	NA	TRBJ1-2	NA	CASQTVRALGYTF	TGTGCCAGCCAGACAGTAAGGGCGCTCGGCTACACCTTC
TRBV6-5	TRBD1	TRBJ2-7	NA	CASSYSRAGGREQYF	TGTGCCAGCAGTTACTCGAGGGCAGGGGGAAGAGAGCAGTACTTC
TRBV10-1	TRBD1	TRBJ2-1	NA	CASSRTGEYNEQFF	TGCGCCAGCAGTAGGACAGGGGAATACAATGAGCAGTTCTTC
TRBV4-3	NA	TRBJ2-3	NA	CASSQTGNTDTQYF	TGCGCCAGCAGCCAGACAGGAAACACAGATACGCAGTATTTT
TRBV5-4	TRBD1	TRBJ2-7	few	CASRETGGANTYEQYF	TGTGCCAGCAGAGAGACAGGGGGCGCTAACACCTACGAGCAGTACTTC
TRBV5-4	NA	TRBJ2-7	NA	CASSWRDSSYEQYF	TGCGCCAGCAGCTGGCGGGACAGCTCCTACGAGCAGTACTTC
TRBV5-4	TRBD1	TRBJ1-2	NA	CASSLAGTGRLMGYTF	TGTGCCAGCAGCTTGGCAGGGACAGGCCGACTCATGGGCTACACCTTC
TRBV7-8	TRBD1	TRBJ1-5	once	CASSSDRGFRNQPQHF	TGTGCCAGCAGCTCGGACAGGGGTTTTCGCAATCAGCCCCAGCATTTT
TRBV11-1	TRBD2	TRBJ2-5	NA	CASSFDLAGGRPTQYF	TGTGCCAGCAGCTTTGATCTAGCGGGGGGCCGTCCGACCCAGTACTTC
TRBV5-6	NA	TRBJ2-2	NA	CASSLGGLNTGELFF	TGTGCCAGCAGCTTGGGGGGGCTAAACACCGGGGAGCTGTTTTTT
TRBV18	NA	TRBJ2-1	NA	CASSRRVLSYNEQFF	TGTGCCAGCTCCCGCAGGGTTCTCTCCTACAATGAGCAGTTCTTC
TRBV5-1	NA	TRBJ1-1	NA	CASSLVQENTEAFF	TGCGCCAGCAGCTTGGTTCAGGAGAACACTGAAGCTTTCTTT
TRBV7-2	TRBD2	TRBJ2-1	NA	CASSAASGGYNEQFF	TGTGCCAGCAGCGCAGCTAGCGGGGGTTACAATGAGCAGTTCTTC
TRBV5-4	TRBD1	TRBJ1-2	NA	CASSFTGQGTYGYTF	TGTGCCAGCAGCTTTACGGGACAGGGGACCTATGGCTACACCTTC
TRBV6-1	NA	TRBJ2-7	NA	CASSEAIWEGEAYEQYF	TGTGCCAGCAGTGAAGCGATCTGGGAGGGGGAAGCCTACGAGCAGTACTTC
TRBV19	TRBD2	TRBJ2-5	NA	CASSISPSGEETQYF	TGTGCCAGTAGTATAAGCCCTAGCGGAGAAGAGACCCAGTACTTC
TRBV7-2	TRBD2	TRBJ2-5	NA	CASSLGAGTRVGETQYF	TGTGCCAGCAGCTTAGGGGCCGGGACTAGAGTTGGAGAGACCCAGTACTTC
TRBV4-2	NA	TRBJ2-7	NA	CASSQDARSEQYF	TGTGCCAGCAGCCAAGATGCAAGGAGCGAGCAGTACTTC
TRBV6-5	NA	TRBJ2-7	NA	CASSTRGAYF	TGTGCCAGCAGTACCAGGGGGGCGTACTTC
TRBV6-5	NA	TRBJ2-7	NA	CASSQVISYEQYF	TGTGCCAGCAGCCAGGTGATATCCTACGAGCAGTACTTC
TRBV10-3	TRBD2	TRBJ2-7	NA	CAISDSGGSPTEQYF	TGTGCCATCAGCGACAGCGGGGGGTCACCTACGGAGCAGTACTTC
TRBV5-1	TRBD2	TRBJ2-5	NA	CASSPGTSGGIQETQYF	TGCGCCAGCAGCCCCGGGACTAGCGGGGGGATACAAGAGACCCAGTACTTC
TRBV5-1	NA	TRBJ2-2	NA	CASSSSPNTGELFF	TGCGCCAGCAGTAGCAGCCCGAACACCGGGGAGCTGTTTTTT
TRBV19	NA	TRBJ1-4	NA	CASSIFDSRNEKLFF	TGTGCCAGTAGTATATTCGACAGTCGTAATGAAAAACTGTTTTTT
TRBV11-3	NA	TRBJ2-3	NA	CASSLGGIATFVTDTQYF	TGTGCCAGCAGCTTAGGAGGTATTGCGACTTTTGTCACAGATACGCAGTATTTT
TRBV7-8	TRBD2	TRBJ2-7	NA	CASSILGLAGEYEQYF	TGTGCCAGCAGCATCCTGGGGCTAGCGGGGGAATACGAGCAGTACTTC
TRBV7-3	TRBD1	TRBJ1-5	once	CASSPWDRETYSNQPQHF	TGTGCCAGCAGCCCCTGGGACAGGGAAACTTATAGCAATCAGCCCCAGCATTTT
TRBV4-2	TRBD2	TRBJ2-5	NA	CASSPGGGETQYF	TGTGCCAGCAGCCCCGGGGGGGGCGAGACCCAGTACTTC
TRBV5-1	TRBD1	TRBJ2-1	NA	CASSPDREERSYNEQFF	TGCGCCAGCAGCCCGGACAGGGAGGAGAGGAGCTACAATGAGCAGTTCTTC
TRBV19	NA	TRBJ1-2	once	CASSMSPAGYGYTF	TGTGCCAGTAGTATGAGTCCGGCGGGCTATGGCTACACCTTC
TRBV10-3	TRBD1	TRBJ1-5	many	CASCNGQGNQPQHF	TGTGCCAGCTGTAACGGACAGGGCAATCAGCCCCAGCATTTT
TRBV19	TRBD1	TRBJ1-4	few	CASRTQGGTDEKLFF	TGTGCCAGTAGGACACAGGGGGGGACTGATGAAAAACTGTTTTTT
TRBV7-9	NA	TRBJ1-2	NA	CASSLGGNYGYTF	TGTGCCAGCAGCTTAGGGGGCAACTATGGCTACACCTTC
TRBV10-3	NA	TRBJ1-2	NA	CAIPVRDKGFYGYTF	TGTGCCATCCCAGTCAGGGACAAGGGGTTCTATGGCTACACCTTC
TRBV6-5	TRBD1	TRBJ1-4	NA	CASRLTGATNEKLFF	TGTGCCAGCAGGCTTACAGGGGCAACTAATGAAAAACTGTTTTTT
TRBV6-1	NA	TRBJ1-2	NA	CASRTETNYGYTF	TGTGCCAGCAGGACAGAAACGAACTATGGCTACACCTTC
TRBV15	NA	TRBJ2-7	NA	CATSRALGPTSLIRRHSYEQYF	TGTGCCACCAGCAGAGCGCTGGGTCCCACCAGCCTAATAAGGCGGCACTCCTACGAGCAGTACTTC
TRBV19	NA	TRBJ1-2	NA	CASSIVAGSYGYTF	TGTGCCAGTAGTATTGTTGCGGGGAGCTATGGCTACACCTTC
TRBV30	TRBD1	TRBJ1-4	NA	CAWKDREFGKLFF	TGTGCCTGGAAAGACAGGGAGTTCGGAAAACTGTTTTTT
TRBV25-1	TRBD1	TRBJ2-7	NA	CASSELGDSSYEQYF	TGTGCCAGCAGTGAATTGGGGGACAGCTCCTACGAGCAGTACTTC
TRBV7-6	NA	TRBJ1-5	once	CASSLFPGQTPGQPQHF	TGTGCCAGCAGCTTATTTCCCGGACAGACGCCAGGGCAGCCCCAGCATTTT